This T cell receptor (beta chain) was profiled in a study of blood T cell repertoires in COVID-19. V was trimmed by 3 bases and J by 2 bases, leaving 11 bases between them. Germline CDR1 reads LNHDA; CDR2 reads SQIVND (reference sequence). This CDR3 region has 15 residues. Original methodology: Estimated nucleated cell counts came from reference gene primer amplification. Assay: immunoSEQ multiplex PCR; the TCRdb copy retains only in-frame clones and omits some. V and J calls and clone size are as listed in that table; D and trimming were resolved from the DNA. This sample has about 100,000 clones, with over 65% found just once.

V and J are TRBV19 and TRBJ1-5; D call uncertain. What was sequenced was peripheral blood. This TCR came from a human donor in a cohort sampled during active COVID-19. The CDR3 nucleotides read TGTGCCAGTAGTATGGGCAGTGGTGGCAATCAGCCCCAGCATTTT. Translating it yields CASSMGSGGNQPQHF. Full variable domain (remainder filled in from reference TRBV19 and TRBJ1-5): DGGITQSPKYLFRKEGQNVTLSCEQNLNHDAMYWYRQDPGQGLRLIYYSQIVNDFQKGDIAEGYSVSREKKESFPLTVTSAQKNPTAFYLCASSMGSGGNQPQHFGDGTRLSIL.